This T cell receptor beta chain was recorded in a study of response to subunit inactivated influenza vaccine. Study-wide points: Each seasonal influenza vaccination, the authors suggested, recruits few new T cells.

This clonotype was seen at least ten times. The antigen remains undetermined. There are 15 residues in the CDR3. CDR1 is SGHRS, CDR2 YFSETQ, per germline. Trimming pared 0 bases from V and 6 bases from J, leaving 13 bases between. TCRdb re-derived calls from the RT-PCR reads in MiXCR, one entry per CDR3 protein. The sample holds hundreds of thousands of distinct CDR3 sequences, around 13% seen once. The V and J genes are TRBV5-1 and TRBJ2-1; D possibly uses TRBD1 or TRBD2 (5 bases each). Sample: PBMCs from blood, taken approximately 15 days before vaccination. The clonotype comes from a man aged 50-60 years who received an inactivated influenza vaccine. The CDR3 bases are TGCGCCAGCAGCTTGGTAACTAGTGGGGCCAATGAGCAGTTCTTC. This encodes CASSLVTSGANEQFF.